These T cell receptor beta chains were read from a single sample in a study of CXCR3-negative and CXCR3-positive naive CD8 T cells. TCRdb processed the 5' RACE reads again and assigns one entry to each CDR3 protein, with no DNA. Found here are around 90,000 distinct CDR3 sequences; the top ten clones hold around 0.99%. Sequenced input: naive CXCR3- CD8+ T cells from blood. These receptors originate from a human donor in good health. Some clones in this sample may be carry-over from other donors' samples. The CDR3 runs from the conserved cysteine through the conserved F or W.

v_gene	j_gene	CDR3aa
TRBV2	TRBJ1-1	CASTGVSDTEAFF
TRBV4-3	TRBJ2-5	CASSQTTSGAPETQYF
TRBV5-6	TRBJ2-1	CASRLREGYNEQFF
TRBV29-1	TRBJ1-2	CSVQGNYGYTF
TRBV7-9	TRBJ2-7	CASSLEGLHEQYF
TRBV4-2	TRBJ2-3	CVSSHPAARGGTDTQYF
TRBV12-3/TRBV12-4	TRBJ2-3	CASSFADTQYF
TRBV11-3	TRBJ2-1	CANSPLGGGYNEQFF
TRBV30	TRBJ2-7	CAWSLQGHQLGDEQYF
TRBV2	TRBJ2-7	CASSARDQYEQYF
TRBV6-2/TRBV6-3	TRBJ2-5	CASSLSTGTSGTGGQETQYF
TRBV28	TRBJ2-5	CATVLGDKIQETQYF
TRBV6-5	TRBJ2-1	CASSYQGNEQFF
TRBV6-5	TRBJ2-3	CASSQAPDRATDTQYF
TRBV7-9	TRBJ1-5	CASSLGDRDSNQPQHF
TRBV29-1	TRBJ2-1	CSVEISGREDEQFF
TRBV7-9	TRBJ1-5	CASSPISGRVEPQHF
TRBV6-2/TRBV6-3	TRBJ2-7	CASSYYGQTYEQYF
TRBV7-2	TRBJ2-5	CASSYLWDQETQYF
TRBV5-1	TRBJ2-1	CASSGIGVAGGLGDEQFF
TRBV7-6	TRBJ2-2	CASSSVEEQTGELFF
TRBV6-5	TRBJ2-7	CASSSQGPQLYYEQYF
TRBV5-5	TRBJ1-2	CASSHRATGAVYGYTF
TRBV30	TRBJ2-1	CAWSPAGGLYNEQFF
TRBV10-3	TRBJ1-5	CAISEEGGYQPQHF
TRBV6-1	TRBJ1-5	CASSEGPSDNQPQHF
TRBV7-8	TRBJ1-1	CASSSDFFEAFF
TRBV7-2	TRBJ1-1	CASSLAAPFNTEAFF
TRBV7-2	TRBJ1-1	CASSLVKSVTEAFF
TRBV29-1	TRBJ1-2	CSVEGEAYGYTF
TRBV29-1	TRBJ2-7	CSAVALSGIEQYF
TRBV7-2	TRBJ2-5	CASSLVYSTKETQYF
TRBV6-5	TRBJ1-4	CASSPMVTAHNEKLFF
TRBV9	TRBJ2-7	CASSVRGGSESYEQYF
TRBV4-3	TRBJ1-2	CASSQDRSETNYGYTF
TRBV29-1	TRBJ1-2	CSVEGTNYGYTF